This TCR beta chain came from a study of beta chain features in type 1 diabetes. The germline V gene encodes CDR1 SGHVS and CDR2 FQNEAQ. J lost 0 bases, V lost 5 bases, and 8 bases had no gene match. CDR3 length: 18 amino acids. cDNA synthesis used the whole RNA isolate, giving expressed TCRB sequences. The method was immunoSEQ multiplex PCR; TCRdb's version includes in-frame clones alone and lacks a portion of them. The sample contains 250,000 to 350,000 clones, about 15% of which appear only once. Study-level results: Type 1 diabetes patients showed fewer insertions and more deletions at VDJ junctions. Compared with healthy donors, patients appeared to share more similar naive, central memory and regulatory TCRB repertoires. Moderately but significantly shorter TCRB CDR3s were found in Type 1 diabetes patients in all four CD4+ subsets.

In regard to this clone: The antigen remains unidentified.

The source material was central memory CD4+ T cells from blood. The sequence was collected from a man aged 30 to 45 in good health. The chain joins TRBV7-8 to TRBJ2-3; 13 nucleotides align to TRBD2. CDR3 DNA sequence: TGTGCCAGCAGCCTCGGACTAGCGGGAGCCCGAAGCACAGATACGCAGTATTTT. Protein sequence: CASSLGLAGARSTDTQYF.